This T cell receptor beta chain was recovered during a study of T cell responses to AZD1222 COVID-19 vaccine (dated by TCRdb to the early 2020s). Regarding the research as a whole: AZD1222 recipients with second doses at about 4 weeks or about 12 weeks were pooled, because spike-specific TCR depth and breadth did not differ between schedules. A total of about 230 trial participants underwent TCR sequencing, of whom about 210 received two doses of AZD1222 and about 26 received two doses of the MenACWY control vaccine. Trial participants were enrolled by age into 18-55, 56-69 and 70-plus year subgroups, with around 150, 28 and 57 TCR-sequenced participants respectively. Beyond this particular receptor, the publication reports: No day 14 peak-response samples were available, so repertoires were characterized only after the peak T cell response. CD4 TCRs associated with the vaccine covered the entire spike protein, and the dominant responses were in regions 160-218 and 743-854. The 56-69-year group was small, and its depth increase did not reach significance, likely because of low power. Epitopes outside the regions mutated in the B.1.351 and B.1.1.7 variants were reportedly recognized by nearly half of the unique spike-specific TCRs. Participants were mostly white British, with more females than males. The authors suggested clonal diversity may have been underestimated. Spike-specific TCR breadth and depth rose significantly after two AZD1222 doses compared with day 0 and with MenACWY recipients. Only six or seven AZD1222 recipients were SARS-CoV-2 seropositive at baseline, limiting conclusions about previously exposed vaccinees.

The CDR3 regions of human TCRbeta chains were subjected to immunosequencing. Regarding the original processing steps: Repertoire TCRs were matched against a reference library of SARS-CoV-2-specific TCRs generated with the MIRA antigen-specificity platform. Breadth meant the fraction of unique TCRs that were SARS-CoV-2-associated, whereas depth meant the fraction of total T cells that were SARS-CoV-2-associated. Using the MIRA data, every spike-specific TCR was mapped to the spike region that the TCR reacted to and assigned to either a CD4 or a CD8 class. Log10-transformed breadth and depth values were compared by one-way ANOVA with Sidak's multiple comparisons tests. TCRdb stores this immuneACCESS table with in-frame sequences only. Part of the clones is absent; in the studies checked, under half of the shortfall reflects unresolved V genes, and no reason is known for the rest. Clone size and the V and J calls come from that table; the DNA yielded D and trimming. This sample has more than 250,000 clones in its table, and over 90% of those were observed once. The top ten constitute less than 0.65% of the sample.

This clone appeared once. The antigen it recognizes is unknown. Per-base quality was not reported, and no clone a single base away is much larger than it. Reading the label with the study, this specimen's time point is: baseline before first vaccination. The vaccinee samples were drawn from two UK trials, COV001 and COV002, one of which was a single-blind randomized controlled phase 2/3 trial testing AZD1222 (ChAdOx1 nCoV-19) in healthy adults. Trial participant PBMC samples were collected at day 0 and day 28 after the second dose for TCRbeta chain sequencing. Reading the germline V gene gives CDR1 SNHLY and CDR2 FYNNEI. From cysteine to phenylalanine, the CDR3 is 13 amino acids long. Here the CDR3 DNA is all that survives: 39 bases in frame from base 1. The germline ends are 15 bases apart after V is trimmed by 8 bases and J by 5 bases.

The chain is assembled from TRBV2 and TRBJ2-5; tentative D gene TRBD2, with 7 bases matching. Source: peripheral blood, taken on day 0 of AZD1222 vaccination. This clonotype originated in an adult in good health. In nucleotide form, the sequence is TGTGCCAGCGGTTGGACTAGGGGGGAGACCCAGTACTTC. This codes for CASGWTRGETQYF.